The source of this TCR beta chain is a study of cytomegalovirus exposure and HLA in healthy donors. Study summary: Early released data comprised 80 million or so unique TCRs from HLA-typed donors.

A word on this clone: The target antigen is unknown.

The PCR had 60 Vbeta and 13 Jbeta primers. The data were produced by immunoSEQ multiplex PCR, yet TCRdb's version contains in-frame clones alone and is incomplete. There are 150,000 to 200,000 clones in the sample; roughly 13% occur only once, and about 7.8% lies in the top ten. General observations from the study: Most TCR sequences were uncommon, yet certain public TCRs appeared in many donors.

The CDR3 sequence is 16 residues long. CDR1 SGHNT and CDR2 YYREEE come from the germline V gene (reference sequence). V dropped 4 bases and J dropped 7; count of bases not matched to a gene: 13. V usage is TRBV5-4 and J usage is TRBJ2-3, with 9 bases matching TRBD1. This clonotype was sampled from a man aged 45-65 years in good health and CMV-seropositive. Sequencing used PBMCs. CDR3 DNA: TGTGCCAGCAGCCCCCTTAAGGGACAGGGAGGGAATACGCAGTATTTT. Its protein is CASSPLKGQGGNTQYF. Drawing the rest from reference TRBV5-4 and TRBJ2-3, the complete variable domain is ETGVTQSPTHLIKTRGQQVTLRCSSQSGHNTVSWYQQALGQGPQFIFQYYREEENGRGNFPPRFSGLQFPNYSSELNVNALELDDSALYLCASSPLKGQGGNTQYFGPGTRLTVL.